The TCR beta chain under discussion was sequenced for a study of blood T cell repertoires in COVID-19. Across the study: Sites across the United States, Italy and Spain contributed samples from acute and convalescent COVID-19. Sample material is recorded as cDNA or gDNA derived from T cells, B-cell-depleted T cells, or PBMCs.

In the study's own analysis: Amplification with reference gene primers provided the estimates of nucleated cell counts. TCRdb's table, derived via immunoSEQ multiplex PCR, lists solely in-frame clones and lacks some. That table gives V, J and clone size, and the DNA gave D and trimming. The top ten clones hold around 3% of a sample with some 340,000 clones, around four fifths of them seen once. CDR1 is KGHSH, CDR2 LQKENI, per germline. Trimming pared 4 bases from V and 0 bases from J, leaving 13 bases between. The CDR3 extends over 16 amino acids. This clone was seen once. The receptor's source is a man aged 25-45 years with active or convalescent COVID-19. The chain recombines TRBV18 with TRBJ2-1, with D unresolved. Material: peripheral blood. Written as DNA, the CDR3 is TGTGCCAGCTCACTGAACGCGGCAAGCTCCTACAATGAGCAGTTCTTC. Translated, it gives CASSLNAASSYNEQFF.